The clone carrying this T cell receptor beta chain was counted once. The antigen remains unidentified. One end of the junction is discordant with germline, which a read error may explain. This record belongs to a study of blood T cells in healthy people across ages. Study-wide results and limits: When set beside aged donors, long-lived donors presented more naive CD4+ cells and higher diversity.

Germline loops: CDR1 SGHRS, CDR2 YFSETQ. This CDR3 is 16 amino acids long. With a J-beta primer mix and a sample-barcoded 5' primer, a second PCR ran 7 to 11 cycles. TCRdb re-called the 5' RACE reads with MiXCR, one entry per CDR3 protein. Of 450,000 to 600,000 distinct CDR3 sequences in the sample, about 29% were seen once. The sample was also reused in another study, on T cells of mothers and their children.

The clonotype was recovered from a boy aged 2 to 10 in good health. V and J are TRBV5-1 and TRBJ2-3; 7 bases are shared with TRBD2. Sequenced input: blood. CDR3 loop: CACSGLTSLSTDTQYF. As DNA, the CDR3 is TGCGCCTGCAGCGGACTGACTAGCCTGAGCACAGATACGCAGTATTTT.